The 11 T cell receptor beta chains given below trace back to one sample, sequenced in a study of cytomegalovirus exposure and HLA in healthy donors. PCR employed 60 Vbeta and 13 Jbeta primers. Sequencing used immunoSEQ multiplex PCR; TCRdb keeps in-frame clones, though not all of them. The profile shows some 160,000 clones, over 70% of them singletons. What was sequenced was PBMCs. Receptor source: a woman aged 25 to 39 in good health and CMV-seronegative.

This clone was picked up a small number of times. V usage is TRBV7-2 and J usage is TRBJ2-5; 8 bases agree with TRBD2. V lost 5 bases, J lost 2 bases, and 4 bases stayed unmatched. The CDR3 is 14 amino acids. The germline V gene has CDR1 SGHTA and CDR2 FQGNSA. The CDR3 loop reads CASSHGGVQETQYF. CDR3 bases: TGTGCCAGCAGCCACGGGGGGGTACAAGAGACCCAGTACTTC. Together with reference TRBV7-2 and TRBJ2-5, the CDR3 gives the full variable domain: GAGVSQSPSNKVTEKGKDVELRCDPISGHTALYWYRQSLGQGLEFLIYFQGNSAPDKSGLPSDRFSAERTGGSVSTLTIQRTQQEDSAVYLCASSHGGVQETQYFGPGTRLLVL.

The V call is TRBV30, the J call TRBJ1-2; D call uncertain. Trimming stripped 0 bases from V and 2 bases from J, with 13 bases between. The CDR3 has 15 residues. CDR1 and CDR2 (germline): GTSNPN, SVGIG (reference sequence). CDR3 loop: CAWSVGHTKNYGYTF. CDR3 bases: TGTGCCTGGAGTGTTGGTCACACGAAGAACTATGGCTACACCTTC.

This clone was detected only a few times. The rearrangement joins TRBV5-1 to TRBJ1-1; no clear D. The CDR3 covers 13 residues. V was shortened by 2 bases and J by 1 base, with 6 bases between the two germline ends. CDR1 and CDR2 from the germline V gene are SGHRS and YFSETQ. The CDR3 region is CASSLMRNTEAFF. The CDR3 DNA reads TGCGCCAGCAGCTTAATGAGGAACACTGAAGCTTTCTTT.

The J gene is TRBJ2-4, the V gene TRBV7-9, with D tentatively TRBD1 (5 bases). Germline CDR1 SEHNR, CDR2 FQNEAQ (reference sequence). The V gene lost 1 base and the J gene lost 0 bases, with 10 bases spanning the gap. The CDR3 length is 16 residues. CDR3 coding DNA: TGTGCCAGCAGCTTAGTACCAGGGTTAGCCAAAAACATTCAGTACTTC. Residues: CASSLVPGLAKNIQYF.

In its sample, this clone was seen once. The rearrangement joins TRBV19 to TRBJ2-5; 9 nucleotides agree with TRBD2. The V and J ends lost 5 bases and 4 bases, in that order; junction bases with no gene match: 14. The germline CDR1 and CDR2 sequences are LNHDA and SQIVND (reference sequence). This CDR3 has 17 residues. The CDR3 loop reads CASSPPGGGVEIETQYF. Here the CDR3 DNA reads TGTGCCAGTAGTCCGCCCGGCGGGGGGGTCGAAATAGAGACCCAGTACTTC.

This chain connects TRBV2 to TRBJ1-1, with D possibly TRBD1 on 6 matching bases. Germline-derived CDR1 and CDR2 are SNHLY and FYNNEI. Trimming left V 5 bases short and J 4 bases short, with 14 bases between. The length of the CDR3 is 14 residues. CDR3 coding DNA: TGTGCCAGCAGTAAGACAGCCAGGGGCACTGAAGCTTTCTTT. Translating gives CASSKTARGTEAFF. The entire variable domain, with the rest obtained from reference TRBV2 and TRBJ1-1, is as follows: EPEVTQTPSHQVTQMGQEVILRCVPISNHLYFYWYRQILGQKVEFLVSFYNNEISEKSEIFDDQFSVERPDGSNFTLKIRSTKLEDSAMYFCASSKTARGTEAFFGQGTRLTVV.

J is TRBJ1-1 and V is TRBV30, with D possibly matching TRBD1 (6 bases). Trimming shortened V by 8 bases and J by 9 bases, and 19 bases separated the two germline ends. The CDR3 is 12 residues long. Germline loops: CDR1 GTSNPN, CDR2 SVGIG (reference sequence). CDR3 loop: CARMGAGVKAFF. The CDR3 bases are TGTGCCCGGATGGGGGCAGGGGTAAAAGCTTTCTTT. The whole variable domain, filled in from reference TRBV30 and TRBJ1-1, reads SQTIHQWPATLVQPVGSPLSLECTVEGTSNPNLYWYRQAAGRGLQLLFYSVGIGQISSEVPQNLSASRPQDRQFILSSKKLLLSDSGFYLCARMGAGVKAFFGQGTRLTVV.

The chain carries TRBV19 and TRBJ1-4; 8 nucleotides match TRBD1. Looked up from germline, CDR1 is LNHDA and CDR2 is SQIVND (reference sequence). V lost 5 bases, J lost 7 bases, and 6 bases stayed unmatched. There are 14 residues in the CDR3. The CDR3 DNA is TGTGCCAGTAGTCAGGACAGGGCGGCTGAAAAACTGTTTTTT. Translating it yields CASSQDRAAEKLFF.

In its sample, this clone was seen once. The genes are TRBV28 and TRBJ2-3, with TRBD1 identical over 7 bases. CDR3 length equals 15 residues. Germline V gene lookup returns CDR1 MDHEN and CDR2 SYDVKM. V lost 5 bases to trimming and J lost 2 bases; unmatched junction nucleotides: 7. The CDR3 coding sequence is TGTGCCAGCAGTCGTCGACAGGGATCCACAGATACGCAGTATTTT. Its protein product is CASSRRQGSTDTQYF.

V usage is TRBV9 and J usage is TRBJ1-5; 7 bases line up with TRBD1. CDR3 size: 16 residues. CDR1 and CDR2 from the germline V gene are SGDLS and YYNGEE. Trimming at V came to 4 bases and at J to 8 bases, leaving 15 bases not matched to a gene. CDR3 sequence: CASSKTSGTAGEPQHF. CDR3 nucleotides: TGTGCCAGCAGCAAGACCTCCGGGACAGCTGGGGAGCCCCAGCATTTT.

V gene TRBV30 combines with J gene TRBJ2-7; the D call may be TRBD1 or TRBD2 (6 bases each). The germline V gene encodes CDR1 GTSNPN and CDR2 SVGIG (reference sequence). The length of the CDR3 is 12 residues. This CDR3 reads CAWGAATYEQYF. CDR3 bases: TGTGCTTGGGGGGCAGCGACCTACGAGCAGTACTTC.